The next 29 T cell receptor beta chains were all read from a single sample in a study of blood T cells in healthy people across ages. The use of a sample-barcoded 5' primer and a J-beta primer mix characterized a second PCR of about 7 to 12 cycles. MiXCR, run by TCRdb on the 5' RACE reads, gives a single entry per CDR3 protein. The sample lists fewer than 2,000,000 distinct CDR3 sequences; around 40% were seen once. The sequenced material came from blood. The origin of the receptors is a human donor in good health.

The chain joins TRBV4-2 to TRBJ2-3; no firm D call. Germline V gene data show CDR1 as LGHNA and CDR2 as YNFKEQ. V lost 0 bases to trimming and J lost 5 bases, with 6 bases between them. This CDR3 spans 13 amino acids. CDR3 coding DNA: TGTGCCAGCAGCCAAGATCCTTTAGATACGCAGTATTTT. It encodes CASSQDPLDTQYF.

The J gene is TRBJ2-3, the V gene TRBV4-3, with 7 bases matching TRBD2. Germline V CDR1 and CDR2: LGHNA, YSLEER. There are 17 residues in the CDR3. J gave up 2 bases and V 0 bases, and 8 bases lay outside the gene matches. The CDR3 sequence is CASSQDWGGLTTDTQYF. The CDR3, as DNA: TGCGCCAGCAGCCAAGATTGGGGGGGACTAACCACAGATACGCAGTATTTT.

The table lists this clonotype with many counts. The rearrangement uses TRBV24-1 and TRBJ1-2; weak D call: TRBD1 (5 bases). The CDR3 is made up of 17 amino acids. V lost 5 bases, J lost 0 bases, and 18 bases lay in between. Germline V gene sequence: CDR1 KGHDR, CDR2 SFDVKD. CDR3 in DNA: TGTGCCACCAGTGTTGGAGACTGGGGCAGTTCTAACTATGGCTACACCTTC. Its translation is CATSVGDWGSSNYGYTF.

This clonotype showed up just a few times. The gene calls are TRBV10-3 and TRBJ2-3; 9 bases are shared with TRBD1. Germline assignment: CDR1 ENHRY and CDR2 SYGVKD. J was trimmed by 3 bases and V by 11 bases; bases with no gene match: 9. This CDR3 region has 14 residues. The chain's CDR3 is CAAGQGPWTDTQYF. DNA for the CDR3: TGTGCCGCAGGACAGGGGCCCTGGACAGATACGCAGTATTTT.

The chain recombines TRBV5-1 with TRBJ1-1, with no clear D. CDR1 is SGHRS, CDR2 YFSETQ, per germline. Trimming shortened V by 4 bases and J by 1 base, and 14 bases separated the two germline ends. The CDR3 loop spans 15 amino acids. This CDR3 is CASSHNTRKNTEAFF. DNA for the CDR3: TGCGCCAGCAGCCACAACACCAGAAAGAACACTGAAGCTTTCTTT.

The rearrangement links TRBV7-2 to TRBJ2-3; D perhaps matches TRBD2 (5 bases). The CDR3 contains 13 residues. The germline gives CDR1 SGHTA, CDR2 FQGNSA. Trimming shortened V by 0 bases and J by 6 bases, and 7 bases separated the two germline ends. The CDR3 bases are TGTGCCAGCAGCTTAGCCGGGAAGGATACGCAGTATTTT. Translating gives CASSLAGKDTQYF.

Only a few counts were recorded for this clonotype. This sequence joins TRBV7-3 and TRBJ2-7, with D perhaps matching TRBD1 (7 bases). Trimming shortened V by 3 bases and J by 6 bases, and 21 bases separated the two germline ends. This CDR3 contains 16 residues. From germline, CDR1 is SGHTA and CDR2 FQGTGA. The CDR3 is CASSLGRARGAREQYF. The CDR3 DNA reads as TGTGCCAGCAGCTTGGGTCGGGCCAGGGGGGCCCGCGAGCAGTACTTC.

This clonotype was counted between two and nine times. The V call is TRBV4-3, the J call TRBJ2-7; a weak D match, TRBD1 (6 bases). The CDR3 has 16 residues. CDR1 is LGHNA and CDR2 is YSLEER in the germline V gene. Deletions cut 0 bases from V and 1 base from J, with 13 bases between. In nucleotides, the CDR3 is TGCGCCAGCAGCCAAGACGCATGGACAGAATCCTACGAGCAGTACTTC. It specifies CASSQDAWTESYEQYF.

The chain is built from TRBV7-9 and TRBJ1-2, with a possible D match to TRBD1 (6 bases). Germline-derived CDR1 and CDR2 are SEHNR and FQNEAQ (reference sequence). V was trimmed by 0 bases and J by 5 bases, leaving 13 bases between them. The CDR3 loop spans 15 amino acids. Written as DNA, the CDR3 is TGTGCCAGCAGCTTAGCTCCTGCGGACAGATATGGCTACACCTTC. The encoded protein is CASSLAPADRYGYTF. The full variable domain, rest sourced from reference TRBV7-9 and TRBJ1-2, is DTGVSQNPRHKITKRGQNVTFRCDPISEHNRLYWYRQTLGQGPEFLTYFQNEAQLEKSRLLSDRFSAERPKGSFSTLEIQRTEQGDSAMYLCASSLAPADRYGYTFGSGTRLTVV.

The chain recombines TRBV6-5 with TRBJ1-5, with D possibly TRBD1 on 5 matching bases. Germline-derived CDR1 and CDR2 are MNHEY and SVGAGI. The CDR3 is 19 amino acids. Trimming cost V 3 bases and J 0 bases, with 21 bases left between them. CDR3 protein: CASSYPRDGPFYSNQPQHF. The CDR3 DNA reads as TGTGCCAGCAGTTATCCTCGGGACGGTCCCTTCTATAGCAATCAGCCCCAGCATTTT.

The J gene is TRBJ2-5, the V gene TRBV25-1; D unresolved. Germline V lookup: CDR1 MGHDK, CDR2 SYGVNS. V was clipped by 6 bases and J by 0 bases, with 14 bases between them. CDR3 length equals 15 residues. The CDR3 loop reads CASSPPGRYQETQYF. CDR3 bases: TGTGCCAGCAGCCCCCCCGGCCGGTACCAAGAGACCCAGTACTTC.

The chain recombines TRBV15 with TRBJ2-3; 7 bases map to TRBD2. Germline values: CDR1 LNHNV, CDR2 YYDKDF (reference sequence). The CDR3 is 15 amino acids. Germline trimming cut 2 bases from V and 5 bases from J; bases unmatched to any gene: 7. The DNA for the CDR3 is TGTGCCACCAGCAGACCCGGGGGGTTTATAGATACGCAGTATTTT. Its protein is CATSRPGGFIDTQYF.

The rearrangement joins TRBV29-1 to TRBJ2-5; D is perhaps TRBD2 (6 bases). CDR3 length: 16 amino acids. Trimming removed 0 bases from V and 2 bases from J, with 16 bases in between. The germline CDR1 and CDR2 sequences are SQVTM and ANQGSEA. For the CDR3, the DNA is TGCAGCGTTGAAGATCCTCGACTAGGTTCACAAGAGACCCAGTACTTC. The encoded protein is CSVEDPRLGSQETQYF. The full variable domain, rest sourced from reference TRBV29-1 and TRBJ2-5, is SAVISQKPSRDICQRGTSLTIQCQVDSQVTMMFWYRQQPGQSLTLIATANQGSEATYESGFVIDKFPISRPNLTFSTLTVSNMSPEDSSIYLCSVEDPRLGSQETQYFGPGTRLLVL.

The chain joins TRBV12-3 or TRBV12-4 to TRBJ2-7, with a weak D call TRBD2 (5 bases). The CDR3 totals 15 residues. V lost 6 bases to trimming and J lost 2 bases, with 17 bases between them. DNA for the CDR3: TGTGCCAGCAGCCCCCCCGGGAAGAGGACCTACGAGCAGTACTTC. Protein: CASSPPGKRTYEQYF.

This clonotype was counted between two and nine times. The chain carries TRBV28 and TRBJ2-3; D not resolved. The CDR3 has 15 residues. Between the trimmed V and J ends, which lost 1 base and 0 bases, there was a span of 8 bases. The germline gives CDR1 MDHEN, CDR2 SYDVKM. The CDR3 reads CASSLLRRSTDTQYF. The CDR3 DNA sequence: TGTGCCAGCAGTTTATTGCGGAGAAGCACAGATACGCAGTATTTT.

The chain carries TRBV20-1 and TRBJ2-1; weak D call: TRBD2 (6 bases). V lost 0 bases and J 2 bases, leaving 20 bases between the germline ends. This CDR3 is built from 18 residues. Germline V gives CDR1 DFQATT, CDR2 SNEGSKA (reference sequence). The CDR3 region is CSARDFGGGDQTYNEQFF. CDR3 DNA sequence: TGCAGTGCTAGAGATTTCGGTGGCGGGGACCAAACCTACAATGAGCAGTTCTTC.

J is TRBJ1-5 and V is TRBV7-2; 8 bases agree with TRBD1. V lost 4 bases to trimming and J lost 6 bases; unmatched junction nucleotides: 8. Germline V gene data show CDR1 as SGHTA and CDR2 as FQGNSA. The CDR3 covers 15 residues. CDR3 region: CASSYDRGGGQPQHF. In DNA form, the CDR3 reads TGTGCCAGCAGCTATGACAGGGGAGGGGGTCAGCCCCAGCATTTT.

This clonotype occurred a few times. This chain links TRBV4-3 with TRBJ2-1; D is unresolved. The CDR3 has 15 residues. V was shortened by 0 bases and J by 10 bases, with 16 bases between the two germline ends. Germline values: CDR1 LGHNA, CDR2 YSLEER. This chain's CDR3 is CASSQDLRRVGEQFF. Written as DNA, the CDR3 is TGCGCCAGCAGCCAAGATTTGAGGAGAGTGGGGGAGCAGTTCTTC.

This chain joins TRBV7-9 and TRBJ1-1; weak D call: TRBD1 (6 bases). V was trimmed by 0 bases and J by 6 bases, leaving 14 bases between them. The CDR3 sequence is 15 residues long. CDR1 SEHNR and CDR2 FQNEAQ come from the germline V gene (reference sequence). CDR3 sequence (DNA): TGTGCCAGCAGCTTAGCTGGGGGCGCTGCCGCTGAAGCTTTCTTT. It yields the protein CASSLAGGAAAEAFF.

This chain connects TRBV5-1 to TRBJ2-1; D is undetermined. Germline V gives CDR1 SGHRS, CDR2 YFSETQ. V lost 0 bases, J lost 0 bases, and 10 bases lay in between. The CDR3 runs to 16 residues. CDR3 DNA: TGCGCCAGCAGCTTGGTTACCCGGAGCTCCTACAATGAGCAGTTCTTC. Its protein is CASSLVTRSSYNEQFF.

This clonotype was counted between two and nine times. For the CDR3, the DNA is TGTGCCACCAGCAACAGGGGGCTTAACTATGGCTACACCTTC. Translating gives CATSNRGLNYGYTF. V usage is TRBV15 and J usage is TRBJ1-2, with TRBD1 identical over 9 bases. Germline values: CDR1 LNHNV, CDR2 YYDKDF (reference sequence). The CDR3 spans 14 residues. V dropped 4 bases and J dropped 1; count of bases not matched to a gene: 1.

A few counts support this clonotype. This chain joins TRBV6-5 and TRBJ2-3; 11 nucleotides match TRBD2. The junction had 10 bases not matched to a gene; V was cut back by 1 base and J by 4 bases. Germline V gene data show CDR1 as MNHEY and CDR2 as SVGAGI. CDR3 length: 18 residues. The CDR3 sequence: CASSYLTSGTSGPDTQYF. DNA of the CDR3: TGTGCCAGCAGTTACTTGACCTCCGGGACTAGCGGCCCAGATACGCAGTATTTT.

The chain couples TRBV2 to TRBJ1-4, with unresolved D. The CDR3 is 15 residues long. V was shortened by 9 bases and J by 0 bases, with 14 bases between the two germline ends. Germline CDR1 is SNHLY and CDR2 is FYNNEI. CDR3 protein: CASKLGVATNEKLFF. In DNA form, the CDR3 reads TGTGCCAGTAAACTGGGAGTTGCAACTAATGAAAAACTGTTTTTT.

V usage is TRBV4-1 and J usage is TRBJ2-4; 7 nucleotides align to TRBD2. The V gene end was trimmed by 4 bases and the J gene end by 5 bases; junction bases not matched to a gene: 8. CDR3 length: 15 residues. Germline loops: CDR1 MGHRA, CDR2 YSYEKL. The CDR3 sequence is CASSLGRGVQNIQYF. CDR3 nucleotides: TGCGCCAGCAGCCTTGGCCGGGGGGTTCAAAACATTCAGTACTTC.

This clonotype has just a few counts. The chain recombines TRBV12-3 or TRBV12-4 with TRBJ1-2; unclear D gene. CDR3 length equals 9 residues. V was trimmed by 9 bases and J by 8 bases, leaving 7 bases between them. The CDR3 sequence is CASAGGYTF. The CDR3 DNA is TGTGCCAGTGCCGGGGGCTACACCTTC.

With regard to this clonotype: A much larger clone differs by one base, so this may be a read error. V is TRBV15 and J is TRBJ2-5; 11 positions match TRBD2. Matching the DNA end better, TRBJ2-1 makes the J call doubtful. The CDR3 sequence is 17 residues long. Germline V lookup: CDR1 LNHNV, CDR2 YYDKDF (reference sequence). CDR3 DNA sequence: TGTGCCACCAGCAGAGATCTAGCGGGGGGCTCCCAAGAGACCCAGTTCTTC. Translated: CATSRDLAGGSQETQFF.

This sequence joins TRBV2 and TRBJ2-3; 7 nucleotides align to TRBD1. V was pared by 5 bases and J by 0 bases, with 11 bases of the junction left unmatched. Germline V gene sequence: CDR1 SNHLY, CDR2 FYNNEI. The CDR3 is 17 residues long. The chain's CDR3 is CASSRMLTGSSTDTQYF. DNA of the CDR3: TGTGCCAGCAGTCGTATGCTGACAGGGTCTAGCACAGATACGCAGTATTTT.

This clonotype was recorded many times. The junction and the germline gene differ at one end; a read error may be behind it. The V and J genes are TRBV7-2 and TRBJ2-3; unclear D gene. Germline values: CDR1 SGHTA, CDR2 FQGNSA. The CDR3 covers 13 residues. This CDR3 reads CASSLAVADTQYF. The CDR3 DNA is TGTGCCAGCAGTTTAGCTGTTGCAGATACGCAGTATTTT.

CDR3 bases: TGCAGCGTCGCCACCAATGTCCCGGGACGGACTGGGAACACTGAAGCTTTCTTT. Translating it yields CSVATNVPGRTGNTEAFF. V and J are TRBV29-1 and TRBJ1-1, with D maybe TRBD1 (5 bases). Germline V lookup: CDR1 SQVTM, CDR2 ANQGSEA. This CDR3 has 18 residues. The V and J ends lost 6 bases and 1 base respectively, with 27 bases between them. The entire variable domain, with the rest obtained from reference TRBV29-1 and TRBJ1-1, is as follows: SAVISQKPSRDICQRGTSLTIQCQVDSQVTMMFWYRQQPGQSLTLIATANQGSEATYESGFVIDKFPISRPNLTFSTLTVSNMSPEDSSIYLCSVATNVPGRTGNTEAFFGQGTRLTVV.